This T cell receptor beta chain was profiled in a study of T-cell reconstitution after alpha-beta-depleted transplantation in children. Per germline, CDR1 DFQATT and CDR2 SNEGSKA (reference sequence). The trim removed 3 bases at V and 5 bases at J, leaving 5 bases unmatched. The CDR3 contains 15 residues. Preparation of the TCRbeta library involved a method that used unique molecular identifiers. Using its own MiXCR run on the PCR reads, TCRdb lists one record per CDR3 protein. The table has approximately 400,000 distinct CDR3 sequences, roughly 10% seen once. The rearrangement links TRBV20-1 to TRBJ2-1, with 12 bases fitting TRBD1. This TCR derives from a human donor who donated a stem cell graft to a child with acute myeloid leukemia. Sequenced here: PBMCs from the stem cell graft donor, sampled from the stem cell graft. CDR3 bases: TGCAGTGCTAGTAAGCGGGACAGGGGGCACAATGAGCAGTTCTTC. This encodes CSASKRDRGHNEQFF.